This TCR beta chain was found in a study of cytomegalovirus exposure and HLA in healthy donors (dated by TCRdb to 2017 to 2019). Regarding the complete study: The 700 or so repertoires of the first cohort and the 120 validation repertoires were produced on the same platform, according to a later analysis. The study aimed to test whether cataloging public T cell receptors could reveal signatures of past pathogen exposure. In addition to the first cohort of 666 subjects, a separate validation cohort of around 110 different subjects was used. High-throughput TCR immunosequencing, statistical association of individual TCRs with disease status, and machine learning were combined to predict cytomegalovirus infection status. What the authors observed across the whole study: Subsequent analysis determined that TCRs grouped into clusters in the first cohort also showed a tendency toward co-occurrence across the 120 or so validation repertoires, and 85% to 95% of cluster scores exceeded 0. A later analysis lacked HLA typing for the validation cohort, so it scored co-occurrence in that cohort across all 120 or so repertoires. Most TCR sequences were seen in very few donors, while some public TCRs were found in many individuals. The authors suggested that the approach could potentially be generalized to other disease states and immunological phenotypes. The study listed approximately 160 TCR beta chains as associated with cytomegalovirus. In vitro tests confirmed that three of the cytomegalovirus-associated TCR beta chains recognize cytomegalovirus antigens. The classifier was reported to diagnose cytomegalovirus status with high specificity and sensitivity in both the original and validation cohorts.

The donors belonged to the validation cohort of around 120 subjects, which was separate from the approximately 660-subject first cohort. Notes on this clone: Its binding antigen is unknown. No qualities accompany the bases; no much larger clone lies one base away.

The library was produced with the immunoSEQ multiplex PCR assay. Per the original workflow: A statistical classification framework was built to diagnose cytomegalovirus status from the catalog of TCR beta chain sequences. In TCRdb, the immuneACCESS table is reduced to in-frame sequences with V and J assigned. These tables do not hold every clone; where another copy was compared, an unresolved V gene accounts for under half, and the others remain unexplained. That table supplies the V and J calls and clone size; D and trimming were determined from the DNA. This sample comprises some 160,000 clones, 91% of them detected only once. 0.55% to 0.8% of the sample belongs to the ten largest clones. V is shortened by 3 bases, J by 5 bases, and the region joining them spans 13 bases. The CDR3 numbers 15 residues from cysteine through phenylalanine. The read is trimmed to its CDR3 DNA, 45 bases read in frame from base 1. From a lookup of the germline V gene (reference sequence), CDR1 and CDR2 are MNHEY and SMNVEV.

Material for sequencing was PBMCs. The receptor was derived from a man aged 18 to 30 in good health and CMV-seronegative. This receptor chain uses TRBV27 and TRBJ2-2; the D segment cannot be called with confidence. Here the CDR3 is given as CASSFGDIRTGELFF. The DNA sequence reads TGTGCCAGCAGTTTTGGTGACATTAGAACCGGGGAGCTGTTTTTT.